The clone carrying this TCR beta chain was detected many times. Its matching antigen is unknown. These data are taken from a study of T cells in Graves' hyperthyroidism and ophthalmopathy. Study results and limitations: Ophthalmopathy got predicted by the model a median 6.5 months before its onset.

The CDR3 spans 13 residues. CDR1 is MNHEY and CDR2 is SVGAGI in the germline V gene. With 1 base removed from V and 3 bases from J, the gap between germline ends came to 6 bases. Using RNA transcripts as the source, TCR beta CDR3 regions were amplified. A set of HTBI primers served as the primers for a first-round RT-PCR of the TCR CDR3. TCRdb used MiXCR to reprocess the multiplex PCR reads, holding one entry per CDR3 protein. The top ten clones hold over 3.5% of a sample with more than 500,000 distinct CDR3 sequences, approximately 14% of them seen once. The origin of this receptor is a woman in her forties with Graves' ophthalmopathy. V is TRBV6-5 and J is TRBJ1-1, with D uncertain. Sequencing was carried out using blood. The CDR3 is CASSYYGDTEAFF. In DNA, the CDR3 is TGTGCCAGCAGTTACTACGGGGACACTGAAGCTTTCTTT.